Sequencing of this T cell receptor (beta chain) was carried out in a study of T cells in Graves' hyperthyroidism and ophthalmopathy. In germline, CDR1 is MNHEY, CDR2 SMNVEV (reference sequence). The CDR3 covers 15 residues. Researchers amplified the TCR beta CDR3 regions from RNA transcripts. Initially, a first-round RT-PCR of the TCR CDR3 employed the HTBI primer set. TCRdb re-analysed the multiplex PCR reads in MiXCR, keeping a single row per CDR3 protein. The sample includes approximately 600,000 distinct CDR3 sequences, approximately 14% of them seen just once. This clonotype was found many times. One end of the junction varies from germline; a read error may be responsible.

The chain uses TRBV27 and TRBJ2-7; no reliable D call. Sequencing was carried out using blood. This clonotype was sampled from a woman in her thirties or forties with Graves' ophthalmopathy. In nucleotides, the CDR3 is TGTGTCAGCAGTTTACTTGGCAATAGCCTTGACGAGCAGTACTTC. It yields the protein CVSSLLGNSLDEQYF.